A single sample gave rise to the 2 T cell receptor beta chains below, sequenced in a study of CD4+ T cells in melanoma. The protocol was immunoSEQ multiplex PCR, while the TCRdb copy is restricted to in-frame clones and leaves out a portion. The data show 20,000 to 25,000 clones, with around 79% seen just once and 3.6% held by the top ten. Sequenced material: cells from a culture (not recorded whether cultured in vitro). These receptors were taken from a human donor with melanoma.

The genes are TRBV6-1 and TRBJ2-3; D is unresolved. The V and J ends lost 2 bases and 0 bases respectively, with 3 bases between them. This CDR3 has 13 residues. CDR1 MNHNS and CDR2 SASEGT come from the germline V gene. DNA for the CDR3: TGTGCCAGCAGTGAACTGAGCACAGATACGCAGTATTTT. It is translated as CASSELSTDTQYF.

The chain has TRBV2 and TRBJ1-1, with D unclear. Germline V lookup: CDR1 SNHLY, CDR2 FYNNEI. V was trimmed by 1 base and J by 3 bases, leaving 9 bases between them. This CDR3 is 14 amino acids long. The CDR3 loop reads CASSEVRGYTEAFF. CDR3 nucleotides: TGTGCCAGCAGTGAAGTGCGGGGTTACACTGAAGCTTTCTTT.